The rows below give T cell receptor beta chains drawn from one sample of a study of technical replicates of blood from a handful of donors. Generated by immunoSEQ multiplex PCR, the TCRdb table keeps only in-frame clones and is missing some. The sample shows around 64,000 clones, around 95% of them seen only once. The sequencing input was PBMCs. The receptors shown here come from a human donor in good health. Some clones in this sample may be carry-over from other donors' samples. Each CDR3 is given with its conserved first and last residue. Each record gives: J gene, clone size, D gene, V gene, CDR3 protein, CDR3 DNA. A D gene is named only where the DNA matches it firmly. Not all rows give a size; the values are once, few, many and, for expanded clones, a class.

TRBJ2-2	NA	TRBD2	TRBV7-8	CASSLGGGGAAGELFF	TGTGCCAGCAGCTTAGGAGGCGGGGGGGCTGCCGGGGAGCTGTTTTTT
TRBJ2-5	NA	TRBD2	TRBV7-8	CASSLLRVRLAGGLDREETQYF	TGTGCCAGCAGCCTATTAAGGGTTCGACTAGCGGGAGGGCTAGATCGGGAGGAGACCCAGTACTTC
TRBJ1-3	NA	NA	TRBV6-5	CASTFQQGFGNTIYF	TGTGCCAGCACCTTCCAACAGGGCTTCGGAAACACCATATATTTT
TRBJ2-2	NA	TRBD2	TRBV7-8	CASSVGTSGRSAGELFF	TGTGCCAGCAGCGTTGGGACTAGCGGGAGGAGCGCCGGGGAGCTGTTTTTT
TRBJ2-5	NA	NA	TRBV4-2	CASSQDAREEPQYF	TGTGCCAGCAGCCAAGATGCCAGGGAAGAACCCCAGTACTTC
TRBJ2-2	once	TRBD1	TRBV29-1	CSVLFDRGGTGELFF	TGCAGCGTCCTTTTCGACAGGGGAGGCACCGGGGAGCTGTTTTTT
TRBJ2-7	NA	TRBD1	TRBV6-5	CASSRDSTGVYEQYF	TGTGCCAGCAGCCGGGACTCGACAGGGGTCTACGAGCAGTACTTC
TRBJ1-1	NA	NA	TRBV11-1	CASSLRRNTEAFF	TGTGCCAGCAGCTTAAGGAGGAACACTGAAGCTTTCTTT
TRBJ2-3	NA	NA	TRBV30	CALTQLAQSTDTQYF	TGTGCCTTGACCCAACTAGCCCAAAGCACAGATACGCAGTATTTT
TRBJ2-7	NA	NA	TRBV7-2	CASSLASGGHEQYF	TGTGCCAGCAGCTTAGCTAGCGGTGGGCACGAGCAGTACTTC
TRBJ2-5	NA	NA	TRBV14	CASSQVRNKETQYF	TGTGCCAGCAGCCAAGTCAGGAACAAGGAGACCCAGTACTTC
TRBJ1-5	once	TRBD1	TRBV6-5	CASRWTGGNQPQHF	TGTGCCAGCAGGTGGACAGGGGGAAATCAGCCCCAGCATTTT
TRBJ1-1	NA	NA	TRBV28	CASEMNTEAFF	TGTGCCAGTGAGATGAACACTGAAGCTTTCTTT
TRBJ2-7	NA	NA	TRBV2	CASSEFLPDNRNYYEQYF	TGTGCCAGCAGTGAATTTCTCCCGGACAACAGAAACTACTACGAGCAGTACTTC
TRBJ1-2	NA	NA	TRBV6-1	CASSEGVYYGYTF	TGTGCCAGCAGTGAAGGAGTATACTATGGCTACACCTTC
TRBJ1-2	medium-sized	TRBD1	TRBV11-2	CASSLVDRDRHGYTF	TGTGCCAGCAGCTTAGTAGACAGGGATAGGCATGGCTACACCTTC
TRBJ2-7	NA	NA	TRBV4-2	CASRRTVDYEQYF	TGTGCCAGCAGGAGGACAGTAGACTACGAGCAGTACTTC
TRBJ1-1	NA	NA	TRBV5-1	CASSEGGGGTEAFF	TGCGCCAGCAGTGAAGGAGGGGGGGGCACTGAAGCTTTCTTT
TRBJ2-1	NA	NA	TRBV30	CAWSVRGEQFF	TGTGCCTGGAGTGTACGGGGGGAGCAGTTCTTC
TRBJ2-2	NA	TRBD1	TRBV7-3	CASSLQGAQTGELFF	TGTGCCAGCAGCTTACAGGGGGCGCAGACCGGGGAGCTGTTTTTT
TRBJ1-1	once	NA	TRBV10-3	CAISLGQNTEAFF	TGTGCCATCAGCCTGGGACAGAACACTGAAGCTTTCTTT
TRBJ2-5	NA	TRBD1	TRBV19	CASSRQGRETQYF	TGTGCCAGTAGTCGACAGGGGCGAGAGACCCAGTACTTC
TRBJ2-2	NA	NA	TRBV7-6	CASSLTRNTGELFF	TGTGCCAGCAGCTTGACACGAAACACCGGGGAGCTGTTTTTT
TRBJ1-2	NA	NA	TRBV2	CASSDYGVVGGYTF	TGTGCCAGCAGTGACTACGGGGTGGTGGGTGGCTACACCTTC
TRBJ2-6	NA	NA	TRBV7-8	CASSLTYSGANVLTF	TGTGCCAGCAGCTTAACCTACTCTGGGGCCAACGTCCTGACTTTC
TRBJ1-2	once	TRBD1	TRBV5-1	CASSLDSGTGARYTF	TGCGCCAGCAGCTTGGACTCCGGGACAGGCGCTCGCTACACCTTC
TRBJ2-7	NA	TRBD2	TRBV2	CASSVLAGHSYEQYF	TGTGCCAGCAGTGTGTTAGCGGGGCACTCCTACGAGCAGTACTTC
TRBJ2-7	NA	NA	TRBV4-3	CASSQDQGGFEQYF	TGCGCCAGCAGCCAAGATCAGGGTGGGTTCGAGCAGTACTTC
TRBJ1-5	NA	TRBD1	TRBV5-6	CASSLSPTGDQPQHF	TGTGCCAGCAGCTTATCTCCGACAGGGGATCAGCCCCAGCATTTT
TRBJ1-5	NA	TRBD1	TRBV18	CASSPGQGDQPQHF	TGTGCCAGCTCACCAGGACAGGGGGATCAGCCCCAGCATTTT
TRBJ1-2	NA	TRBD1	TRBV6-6	CASSYSGGPNYGYTF	TGTGCCAGCAGTTACTCAGGGGGCCCGAACTATGGCTACACCTTC
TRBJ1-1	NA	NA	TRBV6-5	CASSSGGTEAFF	TGTGCCAGCAGTAGTGGGGGGACTGAAGCTTTCTTT
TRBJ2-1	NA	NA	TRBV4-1	CASSQESGEPYNEQFF	TGCGCCAGCAGCCAAGAATCAGGGGAACCCTACAATGAGCAGTTCTTC
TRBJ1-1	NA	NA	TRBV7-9	CASSFERWAFF	TGTGCCAGCAGCTTCGAACGGTGGGCTTTCTTT
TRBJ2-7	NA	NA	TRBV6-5	CASSGRGPGAYEQYF	TGTGCCAGCAGTGGAAGGGGCCCGGGGGCCTACGAGCAGTACTTC
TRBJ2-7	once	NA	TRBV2	CASSPHGGEQYF	TGTGCCAGCAGTCCCCACGGGGGCGAGCAGTACTTC
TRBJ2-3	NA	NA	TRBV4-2	CASSPPLGRGPTTDTQYF	TGTGCCAGCAGCCCACCCCTCGGGCGGGGGCCGACCACAGATACGCAGTATTTT
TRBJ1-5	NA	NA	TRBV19	CASRTSNQPQHF	TGTGCCAGCAGAACTAGCAATCAGCCCCAGCATTTT
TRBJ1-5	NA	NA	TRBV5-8	CASSLHREQPQHF	TGTGCCAGCAGCCTGCACCGGGAACAGCCCCAGCATTTT
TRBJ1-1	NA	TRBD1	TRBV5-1	CASPYFLDRENTEAFF	TGCGCCAGCCCGTACTTTCTTGACAGGGAGAACACTGAAGCTTTCTTT
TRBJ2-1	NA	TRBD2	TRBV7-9	CASSPRLAGNPSSYNEQFF	TGTGCCAGCAGCCCGAGACTAGCGGGTAACCCCAGCTCCTACAATGAGCAGTTCTTC
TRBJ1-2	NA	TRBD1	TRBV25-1	CASSDPRDRVGYTF	TGTGCCAGCAGTGACCCAAGGGACAGGGTTGGCTACACCTTC
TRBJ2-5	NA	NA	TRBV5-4	CASSNGQKETQYF	TGTGCCAGCAGCAACGGACAGAAAGAGACCCAGTACTTC
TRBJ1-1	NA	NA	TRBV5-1	CASSADGVWNTEAFF	TGCGCCAGCAGCGCGGACGGGGTTTGGAACACTGAAGCTTTCTTT
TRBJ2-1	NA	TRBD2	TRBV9	CASSASSGGLHSYNEQFF	TGTGCCAGCAGTGCCTCTAGCGGGGGGTTACACTCCTACAATGAGCAGTTCTTC
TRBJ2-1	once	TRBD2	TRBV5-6	CASSFWGAGGEEQFF	TGTGCCAGCAGCTTTTGGGGAGCGGGAGGGGAAGAGCAGTTCTTC
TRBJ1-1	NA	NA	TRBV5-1	CASSLTEKNTEAFF	TGCGCCAGCAGCTTGACGGAGAAGAACACTGAAGCTTTCTTT
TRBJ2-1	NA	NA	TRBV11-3	CASGHSGTGRNEQFF	TGTGCCAGCGGGCATTCCGGGACTGGTCGCAATGAGCAGTTCTTC
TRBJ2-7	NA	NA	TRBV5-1	CASSLATGGEQYF	TGCGCCAGCAGCTTGGCTACAGGCGGCGAGCAGTACTTC
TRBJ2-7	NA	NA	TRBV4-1	CASSQVERMEQYF	TGCGCCAGTAGCCAAGTAGAGAGGATGGAGCAGTACTTC
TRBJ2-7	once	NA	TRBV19	CATSYGHLGAYEQYF	TGTGCCACTTCATACGGACACCTGGGGGCTTACGAGCAGTACTTC
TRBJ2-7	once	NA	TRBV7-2	CASSLDEVPYEQYF	TGTGCCAGCAGCTTAGACGAGGTCCCCTACGAGCAGTACTTC
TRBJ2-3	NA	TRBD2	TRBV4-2	CASSQGTTSFLADTQYF	TGTGCCAGCAGCCAAGGGACGACTAGCTTTCTTGCAGATACGCAGTATTTT
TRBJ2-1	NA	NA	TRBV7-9	CASSLAPPGWPYNEQFF	TGTGCCAGCAGCTTAGCGCCCCCAGGGTGGCCCTACAATGAGCAGTTCTTC
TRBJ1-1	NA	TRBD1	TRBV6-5	CASSQGQGHTEAFF	TGTGCCAGCAGTCAAGGACAGGGCCACACTGAAGCTTTCTTT
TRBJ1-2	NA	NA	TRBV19	CASSTLPDSLGVGYTF	TGTGCCAGTAGTACCCTCCCGGACAGCCTTGGGGTCGGCTACACCTTC
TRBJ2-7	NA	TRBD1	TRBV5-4	CASSHDRGGEQYF	TGTGCCAGCAGCCACGACAGGGGGGGCGAGCAGTACTTC
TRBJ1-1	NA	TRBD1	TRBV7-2	CASNRQGNTEAFF	TGTGCCAGCAACCGACAGGGTAACACTGAAGCTTTCTTT
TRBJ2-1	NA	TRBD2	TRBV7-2	CASSFTSGNNEQFF	TGTGCCAGCAGCTTTACTAGCGGGAACAATGAGCAGTTCTTC
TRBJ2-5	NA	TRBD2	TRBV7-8	CASSFRRGTSGRGETQYF	TGTGCCAGCAGCTTTCGCCGTGGGACTAGCGGTAGAGGGGAGACCCAGTACTTC